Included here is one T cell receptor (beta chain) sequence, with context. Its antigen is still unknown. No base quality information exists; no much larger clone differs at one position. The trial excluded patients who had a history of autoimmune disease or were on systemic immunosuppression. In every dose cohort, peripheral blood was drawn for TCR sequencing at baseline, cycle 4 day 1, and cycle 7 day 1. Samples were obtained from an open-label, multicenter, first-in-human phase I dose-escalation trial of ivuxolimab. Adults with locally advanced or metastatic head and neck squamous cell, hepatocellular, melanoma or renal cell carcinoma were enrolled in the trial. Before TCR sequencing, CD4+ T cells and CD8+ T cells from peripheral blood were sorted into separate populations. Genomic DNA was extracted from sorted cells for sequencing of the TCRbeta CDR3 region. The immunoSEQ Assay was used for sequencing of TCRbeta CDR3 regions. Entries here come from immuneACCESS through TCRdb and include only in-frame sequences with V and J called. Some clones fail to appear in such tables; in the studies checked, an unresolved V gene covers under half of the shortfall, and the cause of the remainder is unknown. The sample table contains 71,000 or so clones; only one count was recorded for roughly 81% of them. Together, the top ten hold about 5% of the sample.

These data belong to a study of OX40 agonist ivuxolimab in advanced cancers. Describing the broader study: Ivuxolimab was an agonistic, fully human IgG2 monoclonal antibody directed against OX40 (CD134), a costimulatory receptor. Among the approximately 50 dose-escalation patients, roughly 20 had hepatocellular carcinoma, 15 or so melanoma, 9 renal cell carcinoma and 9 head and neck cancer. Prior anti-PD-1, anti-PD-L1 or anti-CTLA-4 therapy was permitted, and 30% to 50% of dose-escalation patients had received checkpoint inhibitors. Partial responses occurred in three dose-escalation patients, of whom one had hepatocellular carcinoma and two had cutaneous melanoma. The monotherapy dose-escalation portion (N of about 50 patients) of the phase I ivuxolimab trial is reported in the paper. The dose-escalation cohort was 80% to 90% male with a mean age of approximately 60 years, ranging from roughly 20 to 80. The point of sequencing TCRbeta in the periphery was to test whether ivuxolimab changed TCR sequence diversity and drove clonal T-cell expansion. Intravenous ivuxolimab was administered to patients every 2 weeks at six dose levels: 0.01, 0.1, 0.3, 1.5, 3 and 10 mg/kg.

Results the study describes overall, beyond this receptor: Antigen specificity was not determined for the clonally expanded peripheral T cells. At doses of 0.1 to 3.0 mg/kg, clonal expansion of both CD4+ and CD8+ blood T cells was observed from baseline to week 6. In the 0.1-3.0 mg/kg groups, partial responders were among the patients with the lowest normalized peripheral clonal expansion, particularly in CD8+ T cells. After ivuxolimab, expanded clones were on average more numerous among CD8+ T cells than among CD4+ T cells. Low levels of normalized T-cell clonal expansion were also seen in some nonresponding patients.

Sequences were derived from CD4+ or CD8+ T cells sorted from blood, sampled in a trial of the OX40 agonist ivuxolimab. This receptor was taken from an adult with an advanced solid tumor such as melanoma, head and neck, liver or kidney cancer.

Here the CDR3 is given as CASSARSGGIVNEQFF. DNA sequence: TGTGCCAGCAGCGCGAGAAGCGGGGGGATAGTCAATGAGCAGTTCTTC. In this chain, TRBV9 is recombined with TRBJ2-1; 9 junctional bases match TRBD2. There are 16 amino acids in the CDR3, from cysteine to phenylalanine inclusive. Only the CDR3 region is kept as DNA, spanning 48 bases read in frame from base 1. Here V drops 3 bases and J drops 6 bases, and the junction holds 10 bases not matched to any gene. Sequences SGDLS (CDR1) and YYNGEE (CDR2) are obtained from the germline V gene.